These 22 T cell receptor beta chains originate from one sample sequenced in a study of CD8 T cells in Susac syndrome. With random hexamers, roughly 0.5 to 1 ug RNA was reverse transcribed. TCRdb re-derived calls from the immunoSEQ multiplex PCR reads in MiXCR, one entry per CDR3 protein. The sample yields under 200,000 distinct CDR3 sequences, about 91% seen once. Sequencing used CD4+ T cells from PBMCs. The receptors stem from a human donor with Susac syndrome.

This clonotype was recorded only once. The chain joins TRBV20-1 to TRBJ2-7; 9 bases match TRBD2. Per germline, CDR1 DFQATT and CDR2 SNEGSKA (reference sequence). J was trimmed by 3 bases and V by 4 bases; bases with no gene match: 13. The CDR3 consists of 16 residues. CDR3: CSAILQGLAPIYEQYF. The CDR3 nucleotides read TGCAGTGCTATATTGCAGGGACTAGCTCCCATCTACGAGCAGTACTTC.

J is TRBJ2-5 and V is TRBV5-1; tentative D call: TRBD1 (5 bases). Looked up from germline, CDR1 is SGHRS and CDR2 is YFSETQ. Trimming cost V 0 bases and J 2 bases, with 11 bases left between them. There are 15 residues in the CDR3. The CDR3 DNA follows: TGCGCCAGCAGCTTGGCCCCCAGGGATCAAGAGACCCAGTACTTC. Translating it yields CASSLAPRDQETQYF.

The genes are TRBV2 and TRBJ1-2; D gene uncertain. The CDR3 is 14 residues long. Trimming took 1 base from V and 4 from J, leaving 10 bases between them. Germline V CDR1 and CDR2: SNHLY, FYNNEI. The CDR3 DNA is TGTGCCAGCAGTGAAGAGGTAGAGACCTATGGCTACACCTTC. Protein sequence: CASSEEVETYGYTF.

The chain has TRBV5-5 and TRBJ2-7; tentatively, D is TRBD1 (6 bases). Germline CDR1 SGHKS, CDR2 YYEKEE (reference sequence). Trimming shortened V by 6 bases and J by 3 bases, and 19 bases separated the two germline ends. CDR3 length: 15 amino acids. The CDR3 sequence is CASTALSGDNYEQYF. DNA of the CDR3: TGTGCCAGCACCGCGCTCTCAGGGGACAACTACGAGCAGTACTTC.

This chain joins TRBV5-1 and TRBJ2-7; tentatively, D is TRBD1 (6 bases). CDR3 length equals 13 residues. Germline CDR1 and CDR2: SGHRS and YFSETQ. V was cut by 7 bases and J by 5 bases, with 16 bases left in between. The chain's CDR3 is CASATSGANEQYF. For the CDR3, the DNA is TGCGCCAGCGCGACTTCAGGGGCCAACGAGCAGTACTTC.

The chain has TRBV5-6 and TRBJ2-1; D may be TRBD2 (5 bases). Trimming took 2 bases from V and 2 from J, leaving 11 bases between them. The germline V gene has CDR1 SGHDT and CDR2 YYEEEE. The CDR3 is 15 residues long. The CDR3 here is CASSFSGVPYNEQFF. CDR3 nucleotides: TGTGCCAGCAGCTTCTCCGGGGTTCCCTACAATGAGCAGTTCTTC.

This chain uses TRBV6-5 with TRBJ1-2, with a tentative D call TRBD1 (5 bases). Germline CDR1 MNHEY, CDR2 SVGAGI. CDR3 length equals 13 residues. Trimming took off 6 bases at V and 4 bases at J, with 12 bases between the two ends. CDR3 in DNA: TGTGCCAGCAGCCGAGGGGCCAGCTATGGCTACACCTTC. Protein sequence: CASSRGASYGYTF.

The chain uses TRBV12-3 or TRBV12-4 and TRBJ1-6; a possible D gene is TRBD1 (6 bases). V lost 3 bases and J 12 bases, leaving 12 bases between the germline ends. The CDR3 extends over 13 amino acids. As DNA, the CDR3 is TGTGCCAGCAGTTTTTTGGGGGCGAAACCCCTCCACTTT. This gives the protein CASSFLGAKPLHF.

The V call is TRBV20-1, the J call TRBJ2-5; perhaps TRBD1 as D (6 bases). The length of the CDR3 is 15 residues. Trimming took off 5 bases at V and 0 bases at J, with 16 bases between the two ends. CDR1 is DFQATT and CDR2 is SNEGSKA in the germline V gene (reference sequence). The CDR3, as DNA: TGCAGTGCTGTAAAAGGACAGCCCTACCAAGAGACCCAGTACTTC. Its translation is CSAVKGQPYQETQYF.

J is TRBJ2-5 and V is TRBV19; 7 nucleotides match TRBD1. V lost 2 bases, J lost 2 bases, and 5 bases stayed unmatched. This CDR3 is 15 amino acids long. Germline V gene lookup returns CDR1 LNHDA and CDR2 SQIVND (reference sequence). CDR3 sequence: CASSINAGGQETQYF. In DNA, the CDR3 is TGTGCCAGTAGTATAAACGCAGGGGGTCAAGAGACCCAGTACTTC.

This clonotype came up once. The gene calls are TRBV20-1 and TRBJ1-1; 8 nucleotides match TRBD1. This CDR3 comprises 14 residues. V was clipped by 6 bases and J by 3 bases; unmatched bases: 9. Looked up from germline, CDR1 is DFQATT and CDR2 is SNEGSKA (reference sequence). The CDR3 DNA is TGCAGTGCCAAAAGGACAGGGCCCGACACTGAAGCTTTCTTT. This translates into CSAKRTGPDTEAFF.

The V gene is TRBV12-3 or TRBV12-4, the J gene TRBJ2-1; D is possibly TRBD1 or TRBD2 (6 bases each). Trimming left V 2 bases short and J 10 bases short, with 15 bases between. The length of the CDR3 is 14 residues. CDR3 nucleotides: TGTGCCAGCAGTTTAACATCGGGGGCCCCCGAGCAGTTCTTC. This gives the protein CASSLTSGAPEQFF.

As DNA, the CDR3 is TGCAGTGCTAGCCCGGGACGGACACCCAACAATGAGCAGTTCTTC. Protein sequence: CSASPGRTPNNEQFF. The chain joins TRBV20-1 to TRBJ2-1; D possibly matches TRBD1 or TRBD2 (5 bases each). The CDR3 runs 15 residues. Trimming pared 3 bases from V and 5 bases from J, leaving 17 bases between. Germline lookup yields CDR1 DFQATT and CDR2 SNEGSKA (reference sequence).

The chain combines TRBV28 with TRBJ1-2; maybe TRBD1 (5 bases). V lost 4 bases to trimming and J lost 6 bases, with 15 bases between them. Germline V gives CDR1 MDHEN, CDR2 SYDVKM. The CDR3 has 14 residues. The CDR3 here is CASSSMGRPNGYTF. The CDR3 DNA reads TGTGCCAGCAGTTCTATGGGACGGCCGAATGGCTACACCTTC.

The CDR3 loop is CASSLYGVTNEKLFF. The CDR3, as DNA: TGTGCCAGCAGCTTATATGGGGTAACTAATGAAAAACTGTTTTTT. V gene TRBV7-9 combines with J gene TRBJ1-4; no clear D. V was trimmed by 2 bases and J by 1 base, leaving 8 bases between them. The CDR3 contains 15 residues. Per the germline V gene, CDR1 is SEHNR and CDR2 is FQNEAQ (reference sequence).

This chain connects TRBV18 to TRBJ1-1; TRBD1 agrees at 7 bases. Germline values: CDR1 KGHSH, CDR2 LQKENI. V lost 6 bases to trimming and J lost 1 base; unmatched junction nucleotides: 11. CDR3 length: 16 amino acids. The CDR3 reads CASSSQGGSPNTEAFF. The DNA of the CDR3 is TGTGCCAGCTCGTCGCAGGGGGGGAGCCCGAACACTGAAGCTTTCTTT. The whole variable domain, filled in from reference TRBV18 and TRBJ1-1, reads NAGVMQNPRHLVRRRGQEARLRCSPMKGHSHVYWYRQLPEEGLKFMVYLQKENIIDESGMPKERFSAEFPKEGPSILRIQQVVRGDSAAYFCASSSQGGSPNTEAFFGQGTRLTVV.

This chain joins TRBV9 and TRBJ2-1, with a tentative D call TRBD1 (7 bases). Looked up from germline, CDR1 is SGDLS and CDR2 is YYNGEE. CDR3 length: 16 residues. Trimming took off 4 bases at V and 2 bases at J, with 16 bases between the two ends. CDR3 bases: TGTGCCAGCAGCTACGGGACAGCGGGTACCTACAATGAGCAGTTCTTC. It yields the protein CASSYGTAGTYNEQFF. Complete variable domain (other parts from reference TRBV9 and TRBJ2-1): DSGVTQTPKHLITATGQRVTLRCSPRSGDLSVYWYQQSLDQGLQFLIQYYNGEERAKGNILERFSAQQFPDLHSELNLSSLELGDSALYFCASSYGTAGTYNEQFFGPGTRLTVL.

V usage is TRBV5-1 and J usage is TRBJ2-7; 7 bases fit TRBD1. CDR3 size: 13 residues. Germline lookup yields CDR1 SGHRS and CDR2 YFSETQ. Germline trimming cut 4 bases from V and 5 bases from J; bases unmatched to any gene: 6. CDR3 DNA: TGCGCCAGCAGCCTATCGGACAGGAACGAGCAGTACTTC. Its translation is CASSLSDRNEQYF.

The CDR3 bases are TGCGCCAGCAGCTTCCAGCAAGTCGGCAAAGAGACCCAGTACTTC. As protein: CASSFQQVGKETQYF. The chain couples TRBV5-1 to TRBJ2-5; D gene ambiguous. Trimming removed 2 bases at V and 3 bases at J, with 14 bases between. CDR1 is SGHRS, CDR2 YFSETQ, per germline. The CDR3 is made up of 15 amino acids.

Remarks on this clonotype: One junction end does not reproduce the germline sequence, and a read error may be involved. This chain connects TRBV7-9 to TRBJ1-1, with a possible D match to TRBD1 (6 bases). Germline loops: CDR1 SEHNR, CDR2 FQNEAQ (reference sequence). The CDR3 runs to 15 residues. CDR3 amino acids: CASSFGRTVNSEAFF. CDR3 bases: TGTGCCAGCAGCTTTGGAAGGACAGTGAACAGTGAAGCTTTCTTT.

The genes are TRBV10-3 and TRBJ2-1; 7 bases line up with TRBD1. The CDR3 consists of 15 residues. The V segment lost 3 bases and the J segment 5 bases; nucleotides outside the gene matches: 7. Germline assignment: CDR1 ENHRY and CDR2 SYGVKD. CDR3 loop: CAISDSSTGNNEQFF. CDR3 coding DNA: TGTGCCATCAGTGATTCCTCGACAGGGAACAATGAGCAGTTCTTC.

About this clonotype itself: The junction does not match germline at one end; this may be a read error. The chain links TRBV10-3 to TRBJ2-5, with 8 positions matching TRBD2. Germline-derived CDR1 and CDR2 are ENHRY and SYGVKD. There are 13 residues in the CDR3. CDR3 sequence: CASRGGTQGTQYF. As DNA, the CDR3 is TGTGCCAGCCGCGGGGGGACTCAAGGGACCCAGTACTTC.